The 19 T cell receptor beta chains in this list originate from one sample, sequenced in a study of blood T cell repertoires in COVID-19. Libraries were prepared by immunoSEQ multiplex PCR; TCRdb keeps only in-frame clonotypes and omits some of them. The table records 200,000 to 300,000 clones, roughly nine tenths of them present only once. The sequenced material came from PBMCs or T cells enriched from blood (not recorded which). The receptors stem from a woman aged 25 to 45 with acute COVID-19.

The chain carries TRBV27 and TRBJ2-3; 10 bases map to TRBD2. With V trimmed by 8 bases and J by 4 bases, 9 bases remained unmatched. The CDR3 runs to 15 residues. Per germline, CDR1 MNHEY and CDR2 SMNVEV (reference sequence). CDR3 sequence: CASGGAGGPPDTQYF. CDR3 sequence (DNA): TGTGCCAGCGGGGGAGCGGGGGGGCCGCCAGATACGCAGTATTTT.

The rearrangement links TRBV5-4 to TRBJ2-6, with D perhaps TRBD1 (6 bases). V was shortened by 0 bases and J by 0 bases, with 10 bases between the two germline ends. CDR3 length: 17 amino acids. CDR1 SGHNT and CDR2 YYREEE come from the germline V gene (reference sequence). The CDR3 nucleotides are TGTGCCAGCAGCTTGGCCCCAGGGGACTCTGGGGCCAACGTCCTGACTTTC. This translates into CASSLAPGDSGANVLTF.

The chain is built from TRBV29-1 and TRBJ2-1, with no clear D. CDR3 length: 15 amino acids. Germline CDR1 is SQVTM and CDR2 is ANQGSEA. V lost 3 bases and J 0 bases, leaving 12 bases between the germline ends. The CDR3 bases are TGCAGCGTTGATACTGGGCCGATCTCCTACAATGAGCAGTTCTTC. Protein: CSVDTGPISYNEQFF.

V gene TRBV5-4 combines with J gene TRBJ1-1, with 8 bases that match TRBD1. Germline V lookup: CDR1 SGHNT, CDR2 YYREEE (reference sequence). The CDR3 runs to 15 residues. Unmatched junction bases numbered 2, after V lost 1 base and J lost 0 bases. The CDR3 loop reads CASSLRQGMNTEAFF. DNA for the CDR3: TGTGCCAGCAGCTTGAGACAGGGGATGAACACTGAAGCTTTCTTT.

The chain employs TRBV12-3 or TRBV12-4 and TRBJ1-1, with 8 bases lining up with TRBD1. Trimming cost V 6 bases and J 8 bases; bases outside gene matches: 8. The CDR3 spans 13 residues. This CDR3 is CASSLTTGGEAFF. CDR3 nucleotide sequence: TGTGCCAGCAGCCTGACAACAGGGGGGGAAGCTTTCTTT.

The chain has TRBV2 and TRBJ1-1; no definite D call. Trimming cost V 4 bases and J 8 bases, with 8 bases left between them. The CDR3 runs to 11 residues. Per germline, CDR1 SNHLY and CDR2 FYNNEI. The CDR3 spells CASSGVLEAFF. The DNA for the CDR3 is TGTGCCAGCAGTGGAGTCCTGGAAGCTTTCTTT.

CDR3 loop: CAWSVSVDTIYF. DNA for the CDR3: TGTGCCTGGAGTGTCTCGGTTGACACCATATATTTT. The J gene is TRBJ1-3, the V gene TRBV30; the D is unclear. With 0 bases removed from V and 8 bases from J, the gap between germline ends came to 8 bases. This CDR3 contains 12 residues. Germline CDR1 and CDR2: GTSNPN and SVGIG (reference sequence).

The V and J genes are TRBV19 and TRBJ1-5, with unresolved D. The CDR3 totals 13 residues. Trimming took off 3 bases at V and 7 bases at J, with 10 bases between the two ends. Germline CDR1 LNHDA, CDR2 SQIVND (reference sequence). CDR3 sequence reads: CASSMGREQPQHF. CDR3 sequence (DNA): TGTGCCAGTAGTATGGGCCGAGAGCAGCCCCAGCATTTT.

Here the CDR3 DNA reads TGTGCCAGCAGCTATGAGCCGACGGGAAACTCTGGAAACACCATATATTTT. Protein sequence: CASSYEPTGNSGNTIYF. The chain has TRBV5-6 and TRBJ1-3; the D is unclear. The CDR3 length is 17 residues. Germline CDR1 reads SGHDT; CDR2 reads YYEEEE. Trimming cost V 3 bases and J 0 bases, with 16 bases left between them.

Remarks on this clone: Other DNA sequences in the same sample also yield this CDR3. The chain carries TRBV5-1 and TRBJ1-6; 7 bases map to TRBD1. The junction had 9 bases not matched to a gene; V was cut back by 3 bases and J by 9 bases. This CDR3 contains 15 residues. Per germline, CDR1 SGHRS and CDR2 YFSETQ. DNA for the CDR3: TGCGCCAGCAGCTCAGGGCAGGGGGGAATTTCACCCCTCCACTTT. Translation: CASSSGQGGISPLHF.

V is TRBV6-2 or TRBV6-3 and J is TRBJ1-3; possibly TRBD1 for D (5 bases). The ends were cut back, 5 bases at V and 0 bases at J, with 8 bases in the middle. The CDR3 spans 14 residues. Germline V gene data show CDR1 as MNHEY and CDR2 as SVGEGT. CDR3 DNA sequence: TGTGCCAGCAGTGGGACTGCCTCTGGAAACACCATATATTTT. Protein sequence: CASSGTASGNTIYF.

The chain joins TRBV4-1 to TRBJ2-2, with D maybe TRBD1 (6 bases). V shed 3 bases and J shed 5 bases, with 19 bases lying between them. CDR1 is MGHRA and CDR2 is YSYEKL in the germline V gene. This CDR3 region has 17 residues. CDR3 DNA: TGCGCCAGCAGCCAGCCGGTTAGGGGTAGGGGGACCGGGGAGCTGTTTTTT. Translated: CASSQPVRGRGTGELFF.

The J gene is TRBJ2-7, the V gene TRBV18; 7 nucleotides agree with TRBD2. With V trimmed by 1 base and J by 3 bases, 3 bases remained unmatched. The germline gives CDR1 KGHSH, CDR2 LQKENI. This CDR3 is built from 14 residues. CDR3 sequence (DNA): TGTGCCAGCTCACCACGGACTAGGGTCTACGAGCAGTACTTC. Translation gives CASSPRTRVYEQYF.

The J gene is TRBJ2-7, the V gene TRBV7-9; TRBD1 is a possible D gene (6 bases). Per the germline V gene, CDR1 is SEHNR and CDR2 is FQNEAQ (reference sequence). The V gene lost 4 bases and the J gene lost 2 bases, with 9 bases spanning the gap. The length of the CDR3 is 13 residues. DNA of the CDR3: TGTGCCAGCAGCTCCAGGGGAACCTACGAGCAGTACTTC. Protein sequence: CASSSRGTYEQYF.

V is TRBV2 and J is TRBJ1-4; TRBD1 matches 9 bases. Germline V gives CDR1 SNHLY, CDR2 FYNNEI. V shed 1 base, J shed 2 bases, and the junction held 5 bases outside the gene matches. The CDR3 has 17 residues. The DNA of the CDR3 is TGTGCCAGCAGTGAAGAAAGGACAGGGGTGACTAATGAAAAACTGTTTTTT. As protein: CASSEERTGVTNEKLFF.

This clone was picked up one time. The chain carries TRBV7-2 and TRBJ2-2, with TRBD1 matching 11 bases. V was pared by 0 bases and J by 3 bases, with 6 bases of the junction left unmatched. Germline values: CDR1 SGHTA, CDR2 FQGNSA. The CDR3 consists of 18 residues. This CDR3 reads CASSLAGTGGAYTGELFF. CDR3 in DNA: TGTGCCAGCAGCTTAGCAGGGACAGGGGGGGCGTACACCGGGGAGCTGTTTTTT.

The chain carries TRBV3-1 (or the pseudogene TRBV3-2) and TRBJ2-7; D is unresolved. Germline CDR1 and CDR2: LGHDT and YNNKEL (reference sequence). The CDR3 is 12 residues long. V was pared by 4 bases and J by 3 bases, with 7 bases between. The CDR3 DNA reads as TGTGCCAGCAGCCGGTCGGGCTACGAGCAGTACTTC. It encodes CASSRSGYEQYF.

CDR3 loop: CASSPNPGTLTLNSPLHF. CDR3 DNA: TGCGCCAGCAGCCCTAACCCGGGGACTTTAACCCTAAATTCACCCCTCCACTTT. The chain carries TRBV5-1 and TRBJ1-6; TRBD1 is a possible D gene (5 bases). V was trimmed by 4 bases and J by 7 bases, leaving 24 bases between them. CDR3 length: 18 amino acids. Germline CDR1 SGHRS, CDR2 YFSETQ.

This clone has just one count. This chain joins TRBV7-9 and TRBJ1-5; 7 positions match TRBD1. Trimming removed 5 bases from V and 3 bases from J; junction bases left unmatched: 7. This CDR3 has 15 residues. Germline lookup yields CDR1 SEHNR and CDR2 FQNEAQ (reference sequence). The CDR3 DNA follows: TGTGCCAGCAGCGTAACAGGGGCGCTCAATCAGCCCCAGCATTTT. The encoded protein is CASSVTGALNQPQHF.